Listed here is a single TCR beta chain. This CDR3 comprises 14 residues. Per germline, CDR1 MGHDK and CDR2 SYGVNS. V shed 10 bases and J 7 bases; nucleotides not matched to a gene: 13. Sequencing used immunoSEQ multiplex PCR; TCRdb keeps in-frame clones, though not all of them. Of 20,000 to 30,000 clones listed, approximately 77% were seen once; the top ten hold around a third. The entry originates in a study of blood T cell repertoires in COVID-19. The overall study: PBMCs, B-cell-depleted T cells, or T cells provided the cDNA or gDNA that made up the material.

The rearrangement joins TRBV25-1 to TRBJ1-1; 9 nucleotides match TRBD1. This clonotype was sampled from a human donor in a cohort sampled during active COVID-19. Sequencing was done on a sample of peripheral blood. The CDR3 loop reads CATRPGQGEGEAFF. The CDR3 region has the DNA TGTGCCACCCGCCCGGGACAGGGCGAGGGTGAAGCTTTCTTT.